A selection of T cell receptor beta chains follows, all from one sample in a study of identical twins. TCRdb used MiXCR to reprocess the 5' RACE reads, holding one entry per CDR3 protein. The sample gives fewer than 550,000 distinct CDR3 sequences, 14% of which show up once; approximately 1% is in the top ten. This sample was also put to use in a study of yellow fever vaccine responses in identical twins.

Specimen: CD4+ T cells sorted from blood. These receptors all come from a woman under 30 in good health. Each CDR3 is given with its conserved first and last residue. Fields, in order: D gene, V gene, clone size, J gene, CDR3 protein, CDR3 DNA. D genes are given only for firm matches. For some rows the clone size is stated as once, few or many, or as a class when expanded; others skip it.

NA,TRBV10-3,few,TRBJ1-2,CAIDTGANYGYTF,TGTGCCATCGATACAGGTGCAAACTATGGCTACACCTTC
TRBD2,TRBV10-2,few,TRBJ2-1,CASSESASGRNEQFF,TGCGCCAGCAGTGAGAGTGCTAGCGGGAGGAATGAGCAGTTCTTC
NA,TRBV4-3,NA,TRBJ2-1,CASSQDFGPYNEQFF,TGCGCCAGCAGCCAAGACTTTGGACCTTACAATGAGCAGTTCTTC
NA,TRBV30,NA,TRBJ1-1,CAWSPGHNTEAFF,TGTGCCTGGAGCCCGGGACACAACACTGAAGCTTTCTTT
NA,TRBV29-1,NA,TRBJ2-3,CSVEAGNADTQYF,TGCAGCGTTGAAGCAGGGAACGCAGATACGCAGTATTTT
TRBD2,TRBV19,NA,TRBJ2-7,CASRPSGVRSYEQYF,TGTGCCAGTAGACCTAGCGGGGTGCGCTCCTACGAGCAGTACTTC
TRBD1,TRBV3-1,NA,TRBJ2-7,CASSQSPGGAYEQYF,TGTGCCAGCAGCCAGAGTCCAGGGGGAGCCTACGAGCAGTACTTC
TRBD2,TRBV7-2,few,TRBJ2-3,CASQRGWRPSTDTQYF,TGTGCCAGCCAGCGGGGTTGGAGGCCTAGCACAGATACGCAGTATTTT
TRBD2,TRBV20-1,NA,TRBJ2-1,CSARIAGSSYNEQFF,TGCAGTGCTAGAATAGCGGGGAGCTCCTACAATGAGCAGTTCTTC
TRBD2,TRBV6-4,NA,TRBJ2-1,CASSHEGSGGYNEQFF,TGTGCCAGCAGTCACGAGGGTAGCGGGGGGTACAATGAGCAGTTCTTC
TRBD2,TRBV12-3/TRBV12-4,many,TRBJ2-2,CASRQAGGFTGELFF,TGTGCCAGCAGACAAGCGGGGGGCTTCACCGGGGAGCTGTTTTTT
TRBD1,TRBV20-1,many,TRBJ1-3,CSARTGGAGNTIYF,TGCAGTGCTAGGACAGGGGGCGCCGGAAACACCATATATTTT
NA,TRBV12-3/TRBV12-4,NA,TRBJ1-1,CASSPGWGMNTEAFF,TGTGCCAGCAGTCCTGGGTGGGGCATGAACACTGAAGCTTTCTTT
NA,TRBV30,NA,TRBJ1-1,CAWSVGGPSSTEAFF,TGTGCCTGGAGTGTAGGAGGACCTTCTTCCACTGAAGCTTTCTTT
NA,TRBV20-1,NA,TRBJ2-7,CSARDLNEQYF,TGCAGTGCTAGAGACCTTAATGAGCAGTACTTC
TRBD1,TRBV6-1,NA,TRBJ2-3,CASGNRGPGTDTQYF,TGTGCCAGCGGGAACAGGGGCCCTGGGACAGATACGCAGTATTTT
NA,TRBV5-1,NA,TRBJ1-1,CASSFSRPNTEAFF,TGCGCCAGCAGCTTCTCAAGACCGAACACTGAAGCTTTCTTT
NA,TRBV5-1,NA,TRBJ1-2,CASSWPLRDRQTYTF,TGCGCCAGCAGCTGGCCATTGAGGGACCGCCAGACGTACACCTTC
NA,TRBV7-9,few,TRBJ2-2,CASSTDQKNTGELFF,TGTGCCAGCAGCACGGACCAGAAAAACACCGGGGAGCTGTTTTTT
NA,TRBV7-6,NA,TRBJ2-2,CASSLLSQGSGELFF,TGTGCCAGCAGCTTGCTTAGCCAGGGTTCCGGGGAGCTGTTTTTT
NA,TRBV7-2,NA,TRBJ2-1,CASSRRGSSNEQFF,TGTGCCAGCAGCCGCCGGGGTAGTTCCAATGAGCAGTTCTTC
TRBD2,TRBV2,NA,TRBJ2-5,CASSAGGGGGQETQYF,TGTGCCAGCAGTGCTGGGGGCGGGGGGGGACAAGAGACCCAGTACTTC
TRBD1,TRBV6-1,few,TRBJ2-2,CASRTGTGSTGELFF,TGTGCCAGCAGGACGGGGACAGGGAGCACCGGGGAGCTGTTTTTT
NA,TRBV12-3/TRBV12-4,few,TRBJ2-1,CASSPGTFGEQFF,TGTGCCAGCAGCCCCGGAACATTTGGTGAGCAGTTCTTC
TRBD2,TRBV20-1,NA,TRBJ2-7,CSAPPSGTPGGEQYF,TGCAGTGCCCCGCCTAGCGGGACACCGGGGGGTGAGCAGTACTTC
NA,TRBV10-3,NA,TRBJ2-7,CAIREQLFDFYEQYF,TGTGCCATCAGAGAACAGCTTTTTGACTTCTACGAGCAGTACTTC
NA,TRBV6-2/TRBV6-3,NA,TRBJ1-5,CASSLYGSQPQHF,TGTGCCAGCAGTTTGTATGGGAGTCAGCCCCAGCATTTT
TRBD2,TRBV7-8,few,TRBJ2-1,CASSLDSGGAVGQFF,TGTGCCAGCAGCTTGGATAGCGGGGGGGCGGTAGGGCAGTTCTTC
TRBD2,TRBV9,NA,TRBJ2-1,CASSAGSSGGAVEQFF,TGTGCCAGCAGCGCCGGGTCTAGCGGGGGGGCGGTTGAGCAGTTCTTC
TRBD2,TRBV4-3,many,TRBJ2-3,CASSQVGAGGTDTQYF,TGCGCCAGCAGCCAAGTTGGGGCGGGAGGGACAGATACGCAGTATTTT
TRBD2,TRBV20-1,few,TRBJ2-1,CSAKPGTSYEQFF,TGCAGTGCTAAACCCGGGACTAGCTATGAGCAGTTCTTC
TRBD1,TRBV15,few,TRBJ2-1,CATSRSTRQGARNEQFF,TGTGCCACCAGCAGATCGACTCGACAGGGGGCTCGAAATGAGCAGTTCTTC
TRBD2,TRBV20-1,NA,TRBJ2-7,CSARPPGTSEQYF,TGCAGTGCTAGACCTCCCGGGACTAGCGAGCAGTACTTC